This record looks at one TCR beta chain sequence and its context. Its matching antigen is unknown. PCR was performed using 60 Vbeta and 13 Jbeta primers. Produced via immunoSEQ multiplex PCR; TCRdb's table is partial and in-frame only. The profile shows about 77,000 clones, around 78% of them singletons. Trimming cost V 6 bases and J 0 bases; bases outside gene matches: 3. The CDR3 consists of 14 residues. CDR1 is SQVTM, CDR2 ANQGSEA, per germline. The data originate from a study of cytomegalovirus exposure and HLA in healthy donors. Whole-study findings and limits: Many donors carried some public TCRs, although rarity characterized most TCR sequences. Earlier analysis looked at TCR beta V segments, and most were productive about 87% or about 30% of the time.

Sample: PBMCs. The TCR comes from a middle-aged man in good health and CMV-seronegative. V and J are TRBV29-1 and TRBJ1-4; 8 nucleotides line up with TRBD1. The CDR3 bases are TGCAGCGTGTCAGGGGGCGCAACTAATGAAAAACTGTTTTTT. This gives the protein CSVSGGATNEKLFF.